The clone carrying this T cell receptor (beta chain) was seen a few times. Its antigen is not identified. These data come from a study of T cell repertoires in cytomegalovirus infection. Study findings and constraints: The ex vivo response was dominated by HLA-C-restricted CMV-specific TCR beta clonotypes.

TCRdb re-analysed the reads in MiXCR, keeping a single row per CDR3 protein. The table lists hundreds of thousands of distinct CDR3 sequences, approximately 33% of them singletons. The sequence came from a human donor in good health (CMV status not recorded). Some clones in this sample may be carry-over from other donors' samples. Sequenced material: PBMCs.

The CDR3 DNA sequence: TGTGCCAGCAGTTACGGGCGCCCCTCTGGAAACACCATATATTTT. Amino acid sequence: CASSYGRPSGNTIYF. The chain carries TRBV6-8 and TRBJ1-3, with unresolved D. This CDR3 is built from 15 residues. Between the trimmed V and J ends, which lost 2 bases and 0 bases, there was a span of 8 bases. Germline V gene sequence: CDR1 MNHGY, CDR2 SAAAGT.